A single sample is the source of the 18 T cell receptor beta chains below, sequenced in a study of blood T cell repertoires in COVID-19. Profiled with immunoSEQ multiplex PCR; TCRdb holds only in-frame clones, not every one. The sample consists of approximately 70,000 clones, roughly 80% of them appearing once. Source material: peripheral blood. The source is a woman of 80 years or more with acute or convalescent COVID-19.

The chain uses TRBV5-1 and TRBJ1-5; TRBD1 matches 7 bases. Germline V CDR1 and CDR2: SGHRS, YFSETQ. CDR3 length equals 16 residues. V dropped 3 bases and J dropped 4; count of bases not matched to a gene: 10. CDR3 sequence (DNA): TGCGCCAGCAGCTCGGGCGGGACAGACAGAAATCAGCCCCAGCATTTT. Translation gives CASSSGGTDRNQPQHF.

This chain joins TRBV6-1 and TRBJ2-1, with 14 bases lining up with TRBD2. This CDR3 has 16 amino acids. With 4 bases clipped from V and 7 bases from J, the junction kept 6 bases outside the gene matches. Germline V CDR1 and CDR2: MNHNS, SASEGT. CDR3 sequence reads: CASSVGLAGAGNEQFF. CDR3 in DNA: TGTGCCAGCAGTGTGGGACTAGCGGGGGCCGGGAATGAGCAGTTCTTC.

The V and J genes are TRBV10-3 and TRBJ1-2, with TRBD1 as a possible D gene (5 bases). The V and J ends lost 0 bases and 8 bases respectively, with 19 bases between them. Germline CDR1 reads ENHRY; CDR2 reads SYGVKD. The CDR3 runs to 16 residues. The CDR3 sequence: CAISESDQGLLAGYTF. The DNA of the CDR3 is TGTGCCATCAGTGAGTCAGATCAGGGCCTTTTGGCCGGCTACACCTTC.

The V and J genes are TRBV18 and TRBJ2-1; 14 bases are shared with TRBD2. From germline, CDR1 is KGHSH and CDR2 LQKENI. J was trimmed by 5 bases and V by 6 bases; bases with no gene match: 9. CDR3 length: 17 residues. CDR3 nucleotide sequence: TGTGCCAGCTCGTACAAGACTAGCGGGGGGGCCGACAATGAGCAGTTCTTC. This encodes CASSYKTSGGADNEQFF.

The chain links TRBV30 to TRBJ2-3, with 7 bases fitting TRBD1. There are 14 residues in the CDR3. J was trimmed by 0 bases and V by 5 bases; bases with no gene match: 5. Germline V gene sequence: CDR1 GTSNPN, CDR2 SVGIG (reference sequence). Written as DNA, the CDR3 is TGTGCCTGGGATAACAGGGGAAGCACAGATACGCAGTATTTT. As protein: CAWDNRGSTDTQYF.

The rearrangement joins TRBV6-5 to TRBJ1-5; 9 nucleotides match TRBD1. Germline CDR1 is MNHEY and CDR2 is SVGAGI. The CDR3 runs 15 residues. V shed 5 bases, J shed 8 bases, and the junction held 10 bases outside the gene matches. As DNA, the CDR3 is TGTGCCAGCAGTCAAATCAACAGGGGGCGTGAGCCCCAGCATTTT. Residues: CASSQINRGREPQHF.

The gene calls are TRBV27 and TRBJ1-1, with 9 nucleotides matching TRBD1. The CDR3 extends over 20 amino acids. The V gene's germline CDR1 is MNHEY and CDR2 SMNVEV (reference sequence). The junction had 19 bases not matched to a gene; V was cut back by 2 bases and J by 3 bases. In nucleotides, the CDR3 is TGTGCCAGCAGTTTACTTGGGACAGGGCTATTGCGAACCGGGTACACTGAAGCTTTCTTT. Residues: CASSLLGTGLLRTGYTEAFF.

The V gene is TRBV10-2, the J gene TRBJ1-4, with D maybe TRBD1 (6 bases). The CDR3 is made up of 17 amino acids. In germline, CDR1 is WSHSY, CDR2 SAAADI. Deletions cut 5 bases from V and 2 bases from J, with 18 bases between. CDR3 in amino acids: CASSPGQRRATNEKLFF. The CDR3, as DNA: TGCGCCAGCAGTCCGGGACAAAGAAGGGCGACTAATGAAAAACTGTTTTTT.

The chain recombines TRBV16 with TRBJ2-7, with no clear D. Trimming pared 7 bases from V and 1 base from J, leaving 14 bases between. The CDR3 is 14 amino acids. Per the germline V gene, CDR1 is KGHSY and CDR2 is FQNENV. The CDR3, as DNA: TGTGCCAGCACCACACCCGCCTTATCCTACGAGCAGTACTTC. This codes for CASTTPALSYEQYF.

V and J are TRBV12-3 or TRBV12-4 and TRBJ1-2, with 7 bases aligning to TRBD1. This CDR3 has 12 residues. CDR3 DNA: TGTGCTTCACAGGGGAATAACTATGGCTACACCTTC. Encoded protein: CASQGNNYGYTF.

This clone came up a few times. The chain has TRBV3-1 (or the pseudogene TRBV3-2) and TRBJ2-3, with 7 bases fitting TRBD2. Germline V lookup: CDR1 LGHDT, CDR2 YNNKEL (reference sequence). The CDR3 has 16 residues. V trimming: 3 bases; J trimming: 2 bases; junction bases outside the gene matches: 8. CDR3: CASSQASGAATDTQYF. The CDR3 DNA reads as TGTGCCAGCAGCCAGGCGAGCGGGGCGGCCACAGATACGCAGTATTTT.

The chain links TRBV12-3 or TRBV12-4 to TRBJ2-7, with a possible D match to TRBD1 (5 bases). V lost 3 bases to trimming and J lost 6 bases, with 9 bases between them. This CDR3 spans 12 amino acids. This CDR3 is CASSFARAEQYF. The CDR3 region has the DNA TGTGCCAGCAGTTTCGCCAGGGCCGAGCAGTACTTC.

The chain combines TRBV25-1 with TRBJ2-1; D gene unclear. Germline V gene lookup returns CDR1 MGHDK and CDR2 SYGVNS. Between the trimmed V and J ends, which lost 7 bases and 5 bases, there was a span of 6 bases. This CDR3 region has 11 residues. CDR3 in DNA: TGTGCCAGCACTTCCCACAATGAGCAGTTCTTC. This sequence encodes CASTSHNEQFF.

The V gene is TRBV5-1, the J gene TRBJ2-7, with 7 bases matching TRBD1. Germline loops: CDR1 SGHRS, CDR2 YFSETQ. Trimming took 0 bases from V and 2 from J; bases not matched to a gene: 2. CDR3 length: 14 residues. The CDR3 protein is CASSLGQGPYEQYF. In nucleotides, the CDR3 is TGCGCCAGCAGCTTGGGACAGGGCCCCTACGAGCAGTACTTC.

About this clone itself: The junction and the germline gene differ at one end; a read error may be behind it. This chain connects TRBV7-7 to TRBJ2-2, with 7 bases lining up with TRBD1. The CDR3 has 15 amino acids. Per the germline V gene, CDR1 is SSHAT and CDR2 is FNYEAQ (reference sequence). In DNA form, the CDR3 reads TGTGCTAGCAAACAGTACACAGGGGATACCGGGGAGCTGTTTTTT. Protein: CASKQYTGDTGELFF.

The chain carries TRBV19 and TRBJ2-1; the match to TRBD1 covers 9 bases. CDR3 length equals 19 residues. After removal of 4 bases from V and 12 bases from J, the junction contained 25 bases not matched to a gene. Germline lookup yields CDR1 LNHDA and CDR2 SQIVND (reference sequence). The CDR3 reads CASSKYGSFNRGLGQRQFF. The DNA for the CDR3 is TGTGCCAGTAGTAAATACGGATCTTTTAACAGGGGGCTCGGACAACGGCAGTTCTTC.

The chain has TRBV19 and TRBJ2-4, with D tentatively TRBD1 (5 bases). The V end lost 5 bases, the J end lost 8 bases, and 16 bases lay between the germline ends. The CDR3 consists of 14 residues. Germline V gives CDR1 LNHDA, CDR2 SQIVND (reference sequence). The CDR3 sequence: CASSSVQGRDIQYF. The CDR3 DNA sequence: TGTGCCAGTAGTTCAGTCCAGGGTAGAGACATTCAGTACTTC.

The rearrangement uses TRBV5-4 and TRBJ2-2, with 9 bases identical to TRBD2. V shed 4 bases, J shed 7 bases, and the junction held 11 bases outside the gene matches. Per the germline V gene, CDR1 is SGHNT and CDR2 is YYREEE (reference sequence). CDR3 size: 16 residues. The CDR3 coding sequence is TGTGCCAGCAGCCACACCGCGGGGGGGAAGGACGGGGAGCTGTTTTTT. As protein: CASSHTAGGKDGELFF.